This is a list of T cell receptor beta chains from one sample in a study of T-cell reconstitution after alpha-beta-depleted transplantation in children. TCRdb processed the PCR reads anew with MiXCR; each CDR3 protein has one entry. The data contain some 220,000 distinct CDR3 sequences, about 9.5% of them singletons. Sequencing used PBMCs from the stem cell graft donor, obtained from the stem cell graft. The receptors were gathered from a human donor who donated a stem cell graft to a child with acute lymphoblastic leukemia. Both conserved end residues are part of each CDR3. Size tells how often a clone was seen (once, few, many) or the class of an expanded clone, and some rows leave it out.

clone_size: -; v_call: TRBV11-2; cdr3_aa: CASSLVVTPGLASGELFF
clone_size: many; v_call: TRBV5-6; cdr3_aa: CASSLGGGDSNQPQHF
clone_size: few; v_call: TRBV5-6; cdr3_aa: CASSAHRDVPRDTQYF
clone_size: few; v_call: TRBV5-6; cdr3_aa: CASSLGAGQGFQPQHF
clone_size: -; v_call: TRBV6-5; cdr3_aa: CASRRTGVTTF
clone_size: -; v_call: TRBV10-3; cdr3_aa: CAISDPLNGEAFF
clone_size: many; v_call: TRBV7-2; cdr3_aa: CASSQARQYEQYF
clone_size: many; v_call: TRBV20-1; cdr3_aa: CSAPKLDGEGYTF
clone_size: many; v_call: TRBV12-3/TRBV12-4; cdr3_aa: CASSFGGLSTDTQYF
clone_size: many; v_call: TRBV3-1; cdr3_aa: CASNGPGQANTGELFF
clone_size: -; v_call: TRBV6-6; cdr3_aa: CASSYHGLGPSYEQYF
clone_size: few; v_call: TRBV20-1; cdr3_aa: CSASRDSYTDTQYF
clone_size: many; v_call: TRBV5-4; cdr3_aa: CASSFQDRGPPFF
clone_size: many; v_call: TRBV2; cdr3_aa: CASSDLRQGKGKTQYF
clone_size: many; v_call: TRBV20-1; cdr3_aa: CSASSLAGGLYQETQYF
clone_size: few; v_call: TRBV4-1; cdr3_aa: CASSAEGGDQPQHF
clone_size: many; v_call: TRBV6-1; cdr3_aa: CAGGMGRMNTEAFF
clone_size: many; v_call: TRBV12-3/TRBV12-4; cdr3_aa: CASSLRPSPAGGPEETQYF
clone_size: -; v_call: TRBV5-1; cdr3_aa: CASSLGTGGSTDTQYF
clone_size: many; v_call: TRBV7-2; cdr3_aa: CASSTQTGTGELFF
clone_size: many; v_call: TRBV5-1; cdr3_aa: CASSLARQLAETQYF
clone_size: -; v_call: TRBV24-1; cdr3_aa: CATSDWGLAGGTGELFF
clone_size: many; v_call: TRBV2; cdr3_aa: CASSDRVGNQPQHF
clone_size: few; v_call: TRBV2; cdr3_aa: CASSARQYGYTF
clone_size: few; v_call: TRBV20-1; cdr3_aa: CSARIFTSGGRNEQFF
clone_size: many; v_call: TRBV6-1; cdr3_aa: CASSQSGGPAGTQYF
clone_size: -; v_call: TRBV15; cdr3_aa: CATSRLGQRTDTQYF
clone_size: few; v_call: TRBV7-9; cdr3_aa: CASSSQDGVGSPLHF
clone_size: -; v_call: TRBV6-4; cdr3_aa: CASSDRTGIFTEAFF
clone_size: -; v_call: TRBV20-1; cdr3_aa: CSASGGTLVWEQYF